This entry describes one T cell receptor beta chain. The method was immunoSEQ multiplex PCR; TCRdb's version includes in-frame clones alone and lacks a portion of them. The sample holds over 85,000 clones, 80% to 95% seen once. This record belongs to a study of siplizumab effects on memory and regulatory T cells. The length of the CDR3 is 12 residues. Germline V gene lookup returns CDR1 LNHDA and CDR2 SQIVND (reference sequence). Trimming stripped 3 bases from V and 7 bases from J, with 7 bases between. The TCR was taken from a human donor in good health. Sequenced sample: CD4+ T cells sorted from blood. This rearrangement joins TRBV19 to TRBJ1-5, with D uncertain. DNA for the CDR3: TGTGCCAGTAGTATTGAGGGCCAGCCCCAGCATTTT. This translates into CASSIEGQPQHF. Variable domain in full (rest from reference TRBV19 and TRBJ1-5): DGGITQSPKYLFRKEGQNVTLSCEQNLNHDAMYWYRQDPGQGLRLIYYSQIVNDFQKGDIAEGYSVSREKKESFPLTVTSAQKNPTAFYLCASSIEGQPQHFGDGTRLSIL.